This T cell receptor beta chain comes out of a study of CD8 T cells in ankylosing spondylitis. Study results and caveats: The study looked at matched synovial fluid samples from ankylosing spondylitis patients. Disease-linked clones were reported to be significantly enriched there.

V was cut by 0 bases and J by 4 bases, with 12 bases left in between. This CDR3 has 15 residues. CDR1 and CDR2 (germline): SGHKS, YYEKEE (reference sequence). This clonotype occurred a few times. Its antigen remains unidentified. Quantitative 5'-RACE was performed with molecular barcodes, and it yielded the TCR beta libraries. TCRdb independently ran MiXCR on the 5' RACE reads; one entry per CDR3 protein. In the table there are some 150,000 distinct CDR3 sequences, 10% to 12% of which are singletons. Sequencing was performed on blood, either unsorted or a sorted T cell fraction (not recorded which). The rearrangement joins TRBV5-5 to TRBJ2-3; perhaps TRBD1 as D (6 bases). This sequence originates from a female donor with ankylosing spondylitis or in good health (not recorded which). CDR3 sequence (DNA): TGTGCCAGCAGCTTGGCCAGGGGCCTAGCAGATACGCAGTATTTT. Protein sequence: CASSLARGLADTQYF.